The sequence of this T cell receptor (beta chain) was determined in a study of shared clonotypes between healthy human individuals. This clone was found a few times. HIV-negative, healthy adults without recent acute infections or vaccinations were the donors. CDR1 and CDR2 (germline): SGDLS, YYNGEE. J lost 0 bases, V lost 0 bases, and 4 bases had no gene match. The CDR3 is 17 residues long. Unsorted PBMC contributed roughly 320 ng DNA, about 30,000 T cell genomes, to each replicate PCR. This table comes from immunoSEQ multiplex PCR, and its TCRdb copy is limited to in-frame clones, with some not included. The sample records 400,000 to 500,000 clones, approximately 79% being singletons.

The sequenced material came from PBMCs. This TCR was recovered from a woman aged 40-49 years in good health. Some clones in this sample may be carry-over from other donors' samples. The V call is TRBV9, the J call TRBJ2-1, with 9 positions matching TRBD2. CDR3 sequence reads: CASSVEGSGSSYNEQFF. The DNA of the CDR3 is TGTGCCAGCAGCGTAGAGGGTAGCGGGAGCTCCTACAATGAGCAGTTCTTC.